The clone carrying this T cell receptor (beta chain) was found many times. Its antigen is still unknown. The sample belongs to a study of early T cells in non-severe SARS-CoV-2 infection. Study overall: Bulk RNA taken from unsorted whole blood was sequenced, leaving chains unpaired.

Unique molecular identifier tags were affixed to discrete cDNA molecules. One entry per CDR3 protein, called by TCRdb with MiXCR from the 5' RACE reads. The sample contains 60,000 to 75,000 distinct CDR3 sequences, about 12% of which appear only once. Study results and caveats: Comparison of clonotypes with VDJdb favored anti-spike CD8 responses while missing private and CD4 specificities.

This CDR3 is 15 amino acids long. Germline CDR1 and CDR2: LGHNA and YNFKEQ. V gave up 0 bases and J gave up 8 bases, with 14 bases separating them. The J gene is TRBJ2-1, the V gene TRBV4-2; TRBD2 is a possible D gene (6 bases). The receptor's source is an adult who was a healthcare worker with PCR-confirmed SARS-CoV-2 infection or an uninfected control (not recorded which). Sequenced sample: whole blood. The CDR3 loop reads CASSQDIPGAYEQFF. The CDR3 DNA reads TGTGCCAGCAGCCAAGATATACCGGGAGCCTATGAGCAGTTCTTC.